Below are 2 T cell receptor beta chains sequenced from a single sample in a study of blood T cell repertoires in COVID-19. The assay was immunoSEQ multiplex PCR, and TCRdb's table has in-frame clones only and misses some. Among over 100,000 clones listed, approximately 90% were seen once. The sample comprised peripheral blood. These receptors were obtained from a woman in her 50s with COVID-19, enrolled during active disease.

This chain uses TRBV9 with TRBJ2-5; D is unresolved. CDR1 and CDR2 from the germline V gene are SGDLS and YYNGEE. V was trimmed by 1 base and J by 4 bases, leaving 5 bases between them. This CDR3 spans 12 amino acids. The CDR3 sequence: CASSVNLETQYF. CDR3 bases: TGTGCCAGCAGCGTAAATCTAGAGACCCAGTACTTC.

This chain connects TRBV5-1 to TRBJ2-5; D is undetermined. This CDR3 contains 12 residues. V lost 7 bases, J lost 2 bases, and 9 bases lay in between. The V gene's germline CDR1 is SGHRS and CDR2 YFSETQ. Here the CDR3 DNA reads TGCGCCAGCTACCAGATGCAAGAGACCCAGTACTTC. Its protein is CASYQMQETQYF.